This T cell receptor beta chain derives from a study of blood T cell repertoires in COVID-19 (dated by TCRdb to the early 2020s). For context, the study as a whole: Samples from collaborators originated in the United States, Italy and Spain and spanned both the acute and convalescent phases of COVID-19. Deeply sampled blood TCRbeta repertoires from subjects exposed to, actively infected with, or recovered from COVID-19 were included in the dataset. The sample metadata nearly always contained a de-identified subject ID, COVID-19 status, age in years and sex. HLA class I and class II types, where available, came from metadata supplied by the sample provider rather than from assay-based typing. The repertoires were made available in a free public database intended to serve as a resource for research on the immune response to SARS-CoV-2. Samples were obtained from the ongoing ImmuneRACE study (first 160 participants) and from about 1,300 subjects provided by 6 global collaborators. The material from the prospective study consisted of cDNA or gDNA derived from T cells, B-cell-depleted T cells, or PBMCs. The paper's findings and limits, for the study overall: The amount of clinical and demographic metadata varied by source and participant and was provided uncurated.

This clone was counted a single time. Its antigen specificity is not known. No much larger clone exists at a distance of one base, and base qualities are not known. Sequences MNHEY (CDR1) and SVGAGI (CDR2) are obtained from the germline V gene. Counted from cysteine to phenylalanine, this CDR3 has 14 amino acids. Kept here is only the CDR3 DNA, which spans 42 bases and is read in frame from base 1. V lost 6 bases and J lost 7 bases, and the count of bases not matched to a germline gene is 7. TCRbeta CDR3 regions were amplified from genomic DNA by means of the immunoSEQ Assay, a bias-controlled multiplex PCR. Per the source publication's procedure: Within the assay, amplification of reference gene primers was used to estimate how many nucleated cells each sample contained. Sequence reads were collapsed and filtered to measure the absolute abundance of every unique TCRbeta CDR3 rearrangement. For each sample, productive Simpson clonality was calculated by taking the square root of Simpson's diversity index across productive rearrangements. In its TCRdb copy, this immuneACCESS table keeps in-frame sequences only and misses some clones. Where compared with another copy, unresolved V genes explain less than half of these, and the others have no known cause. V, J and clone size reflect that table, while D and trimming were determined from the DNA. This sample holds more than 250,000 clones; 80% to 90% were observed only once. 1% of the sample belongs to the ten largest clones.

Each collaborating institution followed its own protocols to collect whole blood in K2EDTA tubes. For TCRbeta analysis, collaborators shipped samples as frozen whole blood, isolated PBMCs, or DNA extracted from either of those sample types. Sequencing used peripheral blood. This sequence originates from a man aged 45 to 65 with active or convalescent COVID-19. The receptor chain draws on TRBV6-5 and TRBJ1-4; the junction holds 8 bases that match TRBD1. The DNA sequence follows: TGTGCCAGCAGAGGGTGGACAGGGACTGAAAAACTGTTTTTT. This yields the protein CASRGWTGTEKLFF.